Given below is one TCR beta chain in context. This sample is drawn from a study of control samples from healthy donors and cancer patients. Generated by immunoSEQ multiplex PCR, the TCRdb table keeps only in-frame clones and is missing some. Found here are 150,000 to 200,000 clones, about 91% of them singletons; the top ten hold nearly 5%. The sequence came from a woman in her 30s in good health. The specimen was blood.

CDR3 protein: CASRTGRANEKLFF. The CDR3 bases are TGCGCCAGCAGGACAGGGAGGGCTAATGAAAAACTGTTTTTT. V usage is TRBV5-1 and J usage is TRBJ1-4, with 7 bases fitting TRBD1. The CDR3 loop spans 14 amino acids. V was clipped by 5 bases and J by 3 bases; unmatched bases: 4. CDR1 and CDR2 from the germline V gene are SGHRS and YFSETQ.